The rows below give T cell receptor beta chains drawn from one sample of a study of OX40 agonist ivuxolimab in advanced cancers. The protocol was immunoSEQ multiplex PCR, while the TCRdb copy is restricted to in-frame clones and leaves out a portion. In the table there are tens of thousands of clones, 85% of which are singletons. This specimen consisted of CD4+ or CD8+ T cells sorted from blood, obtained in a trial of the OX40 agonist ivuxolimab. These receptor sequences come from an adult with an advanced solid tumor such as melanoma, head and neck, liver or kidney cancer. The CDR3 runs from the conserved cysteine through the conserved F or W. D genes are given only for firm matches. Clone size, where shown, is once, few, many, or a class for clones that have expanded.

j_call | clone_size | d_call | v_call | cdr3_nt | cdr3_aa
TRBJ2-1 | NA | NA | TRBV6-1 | TGTGTCTCTAGTTTCGGGGGAAATGAGCAGTTCTTC | CVSSFGGNEQFF
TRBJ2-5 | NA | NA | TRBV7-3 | TGTGCCAGCAGCTTAAATGGAGGGACCCCTGGAGAGACCCAGAACTTC | CASSLNGGTPGETQNF
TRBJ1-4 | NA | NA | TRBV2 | TGTGCCAGCAGTGAGCAGGGGTCCGGGGCTAATGAAAAACTGTTTTTT | CASSEQGSGANEKLFF
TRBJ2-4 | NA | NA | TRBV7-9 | TGTGCCAGCAGCTTAGACAGCAGCCAGTCCCTTCAGTACTTC | CASSLDSSQSLQYF
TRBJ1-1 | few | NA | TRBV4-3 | TGCGCCAGCAGCCAATCGACAAACACTGAAGCTTTCTTT | CASSQSTNTEAFF
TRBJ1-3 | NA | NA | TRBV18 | TGTGCCAGCTCACCTGGGGTCCCGAGCTCTGGAAACACCATATATTTT | CASSPGVPSSGNTIYF
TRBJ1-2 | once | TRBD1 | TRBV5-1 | TGCGCCAGCAGCGGGGGGACAGGGATTGGGTATGGCTACACCTTC | CASSGGTGIGYGYTF
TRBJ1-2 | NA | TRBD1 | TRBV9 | TGTGCCAGCAGCGCGACAGGGGATCACTATAGCTACACCTTC | CASSATGDHYSYTF
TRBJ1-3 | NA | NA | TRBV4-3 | TGCGCCAGCAGCCAAGTTTTCGGCAGAGGGGCAGGAAACACCATATATTTT | CASSQVFGRGAGNTIYF
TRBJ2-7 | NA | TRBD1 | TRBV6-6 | TGTGCCAGCAGCCTCCCGGGACAGGGGTTCTACGAGCAGTACTTC | CASSLPGQGFYEQYF
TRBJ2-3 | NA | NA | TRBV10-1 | TGCGCCAGCAGTGCAGCGAGTTCCGGCACAGATACGCAGTATTTT | CASSAASSGTDTQYF
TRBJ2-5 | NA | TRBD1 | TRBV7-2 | TGTGCCAGCAGCAAAGTCGGGACAGGGGGCCAAGAGACCCAGTACTTC | CASSKVGTGGQETQYF
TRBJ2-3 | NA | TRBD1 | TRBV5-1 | TGCGCCAGCACCACGCGACCTGGACAGGCCAGCACAGATACGCAGTATTTT | CASTTRPGQASTDTQYF
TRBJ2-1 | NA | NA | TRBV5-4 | TGTGCCAGCAGCCCGATGGGAGCCGACAATGAGCAGTTCTTC | CASSPMGADNEQFF
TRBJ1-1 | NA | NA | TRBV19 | TGTGCCAGTAGTATTCAGGCCGGGAACACTGAAGCTTTCTTT | CASSIQAGNTEAFF
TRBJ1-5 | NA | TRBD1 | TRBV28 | TGTGCCAGCAGTCCAGCAGGGGGCTGGGATAGCAATGCCGGCAATCAGCCCCAGCATTTT | CASSPAGGWDSNAGNQPQHF
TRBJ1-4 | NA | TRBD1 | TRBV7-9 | TGTGCCAGCACCCCCGGACAGGGTTTGGTTGAAAAACTGTTTTTT | CASTPGQGLVEKLFF
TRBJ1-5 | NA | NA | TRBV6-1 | TGTGCCAGCAGTGAATCCGAAAATAGCAATCAGCCCCAGCATTTT | CASSESENSNQPQHF
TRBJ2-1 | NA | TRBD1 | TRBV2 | TGTGCCAGCATGGGACAGGAATACAATGAGCAGTTCTTC | CASMGQEYNEQFF
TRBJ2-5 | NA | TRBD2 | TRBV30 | TGTGCCTGGAAGCTAGCGGGGGGTGGGGAGACCCAGTACTTC | CAWKLAGGGETQYF
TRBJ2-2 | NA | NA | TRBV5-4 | TGTGCCAGCAGCTTGGGTTCCCTAGCAATCACCGGGGAGCTGTTTTTT | CASSLGSLAITGELFF
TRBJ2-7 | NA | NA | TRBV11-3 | TGTGCCAGCAGCTTAGAGGGTGTCTACGAGCAGTACTTC | CASSLEGVYEQYF
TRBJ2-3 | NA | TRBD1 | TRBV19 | TGTGCCAGTAGTACCGACAGGGGAATTGGGACAGATACGCAGTATTTT | CASSTDRGIGTDTQYF
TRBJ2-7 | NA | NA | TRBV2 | TGTGCCAGCACTGAGGGCTTCGAGCAGTACTTC | CASTEGFEQYF
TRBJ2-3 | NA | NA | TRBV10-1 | TGCGCCAGGACGACTCATACGAGGCGCACAGATACGCAGTATTTT | CARTTHTRRTDTQYF
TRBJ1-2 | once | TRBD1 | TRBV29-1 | TGCAGCACCCGGACAGGGGGGGATGGCTACACCTTC | CSTRTGGDGYTF
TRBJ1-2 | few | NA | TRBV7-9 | TGTGCCAGCAGCTGGACGGGAGCCTCCCATGGCTACACCTTC | CASSWTGASHGYTF
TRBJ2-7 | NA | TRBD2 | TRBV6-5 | TGTGCCAGCAGGCAACCGGGACTAGCGACCGAGCAGTACTTC | CASRQPGLATEQYF
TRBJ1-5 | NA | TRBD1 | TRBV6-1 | TGTGCCAGCAGTTCACATACAGGGGGTTTTTTGTCCCAGCATTTT | CASSSHTGGFLSQHF
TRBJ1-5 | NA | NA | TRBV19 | TGTGCCAGTAGTACACATGGAGTGGCTGGCGATCAGCCCCAGCATTTT | CASSTHGVAGDQPQHF
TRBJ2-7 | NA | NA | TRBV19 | TGTGCCAGTAGTATGGGTCGCGGTCACCCCTACGATTGGCAGTACTTC | CASSMGRGHPYDWQYF
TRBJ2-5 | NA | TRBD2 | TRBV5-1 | TGCGCCAGCGGCGGGAGGGGGTCACAAGAGACCCAGTACTTC | CASGGRGSQETQYF
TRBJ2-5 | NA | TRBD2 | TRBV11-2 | TGTGCCAGCAGCTTAGCTCGGCGGGGGGCCTACCAAGAGACCCAGTACTTC | CASSLARRGAYQETQYF
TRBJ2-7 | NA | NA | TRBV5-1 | TGCGCCAGCAGCGCATTACCGGGACGGACCTACGAGCAGTACTTC | CASSALPGRTYEQYF
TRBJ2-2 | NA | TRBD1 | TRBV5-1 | TGCGCCAGCAGACCCCGGGGACAGGGAAACACCGGGGAGCTGTTTTTT | CASRPRGQGNTGELFF
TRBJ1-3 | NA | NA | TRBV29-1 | TGCAGCGTGGGTTCCTCTGGAAACACCATATATTTT | CSVGSSGNTIYF
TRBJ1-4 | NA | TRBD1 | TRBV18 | TGTGCCAGCTCAGGAGGACAGGGGGAAAAACTGTTTTTT | CASSGGQGEKLFF
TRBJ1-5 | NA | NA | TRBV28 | TGTGCCAGCAGCCCCGATCAGCATAGCAATCAGCCCCAGCATTTT | CASSPDQHSNQPQHF
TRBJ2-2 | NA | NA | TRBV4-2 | TGTGCCAGCAGCCAAGGACTAGCGAACACCGGGGAGCTGTTTTTT | CASSQGLANTGELFF
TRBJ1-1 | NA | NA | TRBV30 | TGTGCCTGCCTCCCTGGCACTGAAGCTTTCTTT | CACLPGTEAFF
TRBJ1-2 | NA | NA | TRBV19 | TGTGCCAGTAGACCTAGCGGGGGCGCATACTATGGCTACACCTTC | CASRPSGGAYYGYTF
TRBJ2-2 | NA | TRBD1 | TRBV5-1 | TGCGCCAGCAGCTTGGGGGGACAGGGAGCCGGGGAGCTGTTTTTT | CASSLGGQGAGELFF
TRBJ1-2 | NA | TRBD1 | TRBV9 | TGTGCCAGCAGCCCCAGGACAGGGCTGAACTATGGCCACACCTTC | CASSPRTGLNYGHTF
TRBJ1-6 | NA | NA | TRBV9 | TGTGCCAGCAGCACGGTAGGGATATCGGATTCACCCCTCCACTTT | CASSTVGISDSPLHF
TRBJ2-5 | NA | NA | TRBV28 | TGTGCCAGCAGAGCGGGCAGCAAAGAGACCCAGTACTTC | CASRAGSKETQYF
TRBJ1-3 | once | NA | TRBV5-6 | TGTGCCAGCAGTTTCTTCAGGGGTCGTGTCTCTGGAAACACCATATATTTT | CASSFFRGRVSGNTIYF
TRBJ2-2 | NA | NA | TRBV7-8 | TGTGCCAGCAGCTTAGACAGGGTTCGGACCGGGGAGCTGTTTTTT | CASSLDRVRTGELFF
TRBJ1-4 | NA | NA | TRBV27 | TGTGCCAGCAGTTTATCGAGAATGGTTGCAACTAATGAAAAACTGTTTTTT | CASSLSRMVATNEKLFF
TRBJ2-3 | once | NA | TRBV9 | TGTGCCAGCAGCCCAAGAGGTGGGCTAGGAGTGGATACGCAGTATTTT | CASSPRGGLGVDTQYF
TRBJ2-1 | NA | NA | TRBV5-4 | TGTGCCAGCAGCTTGAACAGGGCCCTCTCCTACAATGAGCAGTTCTTC | CASSLNRALSYNEQFF
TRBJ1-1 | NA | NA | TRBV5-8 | TGTGCCAGCAGCTTGAAAAGGGACACTGAAGCTTTCTTT | CASSLKRDTEAFF
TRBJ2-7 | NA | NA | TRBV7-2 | TGTGCCAGCAGCTTAGCGGGACCTCCCCGCTCCTACGAGCAGTACTTC | CASSLAGPPRSYEQYF